These 7 T cell receptor beta chains were all obtained from the same sample, sequenced in a study of CD8 T cells in Susac syndrome (dated by TCRdb to between 2017 and 2020). Library preparation was by the immunoSEQ multiplex PCR assay. RNA was extracted using the RNeasy kit, and about 0.5 to 1 microgram was reverse transcribed with random hexamers. TCRdb trimmed the raw reads at Q25, called clones with MiXCR and kept productive beta chains. Each CDR3 protein appears once, grouped with its most common genes and DNA. For this sample the table gives about 110,000 distinct CDR3 sequences, of which about 96% were detected only once. The leading ten clones occupy more than 0.08% of the sample. The sequenced material came from CD4+ T cells from PBMCs. Receptors were obtained from a human donor in good health.

CDR3 DNA sequence: TGCAGTGCTAGAGTAGGGGGCGGGGAGCTGTTTTTT. The encoded protein is CSARVGGGELFF. This chain uses TRBV20-1 with TRBJ2-2; possible D gene TRBD1, 6 bases. This CDR3 contains 12 residues. V lost 1 base, J lost 7 bases, and 7 bases lay in between. Looked up from germline, CDR1 is DFQATT and CDR2 is SNEGSKA (reference sequence).

This clonotype was seen a few times. This chain links TRBV5-1 with TRBJ2-2; TRBD1 might be the D (6 bases). Per germline, CDR1 SGHRS and CDR2 YFSETQ. The CDR3 length is 15 residues. Trimming took 0 bases from V and 8 from J, leaving 14 bases between them. This chain's CDR3 is CASSLVVGATGELFF. CDR3 nucleotides: TGCGCCAGCAGCTTGGTTGTGGGGGCGACGGGGGAGCTGTTTTTT.

The CDR3 DNA sequence: TGCGCCAGCAGCACCGGGGGTCCGGATACGCAGTATTTT. Amino acid sequence: CASSTGGPDTQYF. The rearrangement joins TRBV5-1 to TRBJ2-3; maybe TRBD2 (6 bases). The CDR3 spans 13 residues. V gave up 4 bases and J gave up 6 bases, with 12 bases separating them. CDR1 and CDR2 (germline): SGHRS, YFSETQ.

CDR3 in DNA: TGTGCCAGCAGTGAATATGGTGGGTACATTCAGTACTTC. It yields the protein CASSEYGGYIQYF. This chain connects TRBV25-1 to TRBJ2-4; the D is unclear. The CDR3 is made up of 13 amino acids. CDR1 and CDR2 from the germline V gene are MGHDK and SYGVNS. V was trimmed by 0 bases and J by 8 bases, leaving 8 bases between them.

The chain employs TRBV11-3 and TRBJ2-2; D may be TRBD2 (6 bases). Trimming pared 5 bases from V and 7 bases from J, leaving 11 bases between. The CDR3 is 13 amino acids. The germline CDR1 and CDR2 sequences are SGHNT and YENEEA. The CDR3 DNA is TGTGCCAGCAGCCGGGGGAACGGCGGGGAGCTGTTTTTT. Translation: CASSRGNGGELFF. The variable domain in full, completed from reference TRBV11-3 and TRBJ2-2, reads EAGVVQSPRYKIIEKKQPVAFWCNPISGHNTLYWYLQNLGQGPELLIRYENEEAVDDSQLPKDRFSAERLKGVDSTLKIQPAELGDSAVYLCASSRGNGGELFFGEGSRLTVL.

This clonotype was seen just once. This rearrangement joins TRBV28 to TRBJ2-2, with 11 bases that match TRBD2. V gave up 6 bases and J gave up 6 bases; unmatched junction bases: 6. Germline CDR1 MDHEN, CDR2 SYDVKM. The CDR3 sequence is 15 residues long. CDR3 residues: CASSRGTSGSGELFF. The CDR3 nucleotides are TGTGCCAGCAGCCGAGGGACTAGCGGTTCCGGGGAGCTGTTTTTT.

The chain employs TRBV18 and TRBJ2-7; 9 bases align to TRBD2. CDR3 length: 14 residues. J lost 6 bases, V lost 5 bases, and 8 bases had no gene match. Germline assignment: CDR1 KGHSH and CDR2 LQKENI. CDR3 DNA: TGTGCCAGCTCAAAGCCGGGACTAGCTGGCGAGCAGTACTTC. This encodes CASSKPGLAGEQYF.